This T cell receptor beta chain originates from a study of blood T cells in healthy people across ages. CDR1 is ENHRY, CDR2 SYGVKD, per germline. This CDR3 is 15 amino acids long. The V segment lost 3 bases and the J segment 7 bases; nucleotides outside the gene matches: 8. The second PCR ran roughly 6 to 12 cycles with a sample-barcoded 5' primer and J-beta primers. Each cDNA was tagged by a template-switch adaptor containing 12 random nucleotides. CDR3-containing paired-end reads numbered at least 2.5 million in each sample. TCRdb re-analysed the 5' RACE reads in MiXCR, keeping a single row per CDR3 protein. Among 850,000 to 1,000,000 distinct CDR3 sequences listed, roughly 48% were seen once.

The sequence was obtained from a man aged 30-40 years in good health. The chain is built from TRBV10-3 and TRBJ2-1, with TRBD1 identical over 8 bases. Sequenced input: blood. CDR3 DNA sequence: TGTGCCATCAGTGATCCAGGACAGGGACTTAATGAGCAGTTCTTC. Its protein is CAISDPGQGLNEQFF.